This T cell receptor beta chain was sequenced during a study of spatial heterogeneity in lung cancer. Whole-study context: Each time, sequencing found more beta-chain sequences than alpha-chain sequences. As counted in raw reads, each unique TCR and UMI combination appeared more than ten times on average.

CDR1 ENHRY and CDR2 SYGVKD come from the germline V gene. Unmatched junction bases numbered 5, after V lost 4 bases and J lost 1 base. The CDR3 totals 16 residues. One entry per CDR3 protein results from TCRdb running MiXCR on the 5' RACE reads. The profile covers around 9,800 distinct CDR3 sequences, with about 6% appearing a single time and under 30% taken by the ten largest. Many counts were recorded for this clonotype. Specified time point: sample taken at primary tumor resection. Patients with untreated early-stage non-small cell lung cancer, numbering some 72, were the donors. In each case, whole RNA from tumor, nontumor lung or frozen PBMC was sequenced unsorted.

The clonotype originates from a male donor with early-stage non-small cell lung cancer. Sequencing used PBMCs, obtained at surgery. J is TRBJ1-1 and V is TRBV10-3; 11 bases are a match to TRBD1. CDR3 protein: CAISGRTGGQNTEAFF. The CDR3 DNA sequence: TGTGCCATCAGTGGGAGGACAGGGGGCCAGAACACTGAAGCTTTCTTT.